Listed below are T cell receptor beta chains from one sample, sequenced in a study of blood T cell repertoires in COVID-19. This table comes from immunoSEQ multiplex PCR, and its TCRdb copy is limited to in-frame clones, with some not included. This table has about 76,000 clones, more than 75% appearing once. Sequences were obtained from peripheral blood. These receptor sequences come from a woman aged 80 or over with active or convalescent COVID-19. Each CDR3 is given without its conserved first and last residue. Size tells how often a clone was seen (once, few, many) or the class of an expanded clone, and some rows leave it out.

clone_size	cdr3_length	v_call	j_call	cdr3_aa
NA	12	TRBV2	TRBJ1-2	ASSELQQGYGYT
once	15	TRBV5-1	TRBJ1-1	ASSSGQGGPWNTEAF
NA	11	TRBV7-2	TRBJ2-1	ASSLEGTRFQF
NA	12	TRBV7-2	TRBJ2-7	ASSLYRSSYEQY
NA	14	TRBV7-2	TRBJ1-6	ASSSGGDRVISPLH
NA	11	TRBV28	TRBJ1-2	ASSSGWTYGYT
NA	12	TRBV4-3	TRBJ2-2	ASSRRVQAGELF
NA	15	TRBV9	TRBJ2-5	ASSVSRLAGGWETQY
NA	13	TRBV11-3	TRBJ2-3	ASSHTGGSGDTQY
few	10	TRBV15	TRBJ1-4	ATSRTSEKLF
NA	14	TRBV29-1	TRBJ2-1	SVSRLDPYSYNEQF
NA	15	TRBV7-8	TRBJ2-5	ASSLILGTGEEETQY
NA	13	TRBV5-6	TRBJ2-7	ASSLTPTGVYEQY
NA	15	TRBV11-2	TRBJ1-2	ASSLGTGGGPPGGYT
once	13	TRBV7-8	TRBJ1-2	ASSLGTAINYGYT
NA	11	TRBV5-1	TRBJ2-5	ASSHEGGETQY
once	14	TRBV5-1	TRBJ2-5	ASSLEWRGGGETQY
NA	13	TRBV5-1	TRBJ1-6	ASSPDRIQASPLH
NA	13	TRBV9	TRBJ1-2	ASSLKPRESYGYT
NA	12	TRBV13	TRBJ2-1	ASSLVAGVWEQF
NA	12	TRBV28	TRBJ1-6	ASSSWGLDSPLH
few	13	TRBV4-1	TRBJ1-6	ASSPFTGLASPLH
NA	13	TRBV28	TRBJ1-2	ASSLYPDTNYGYT
NA	14	TRBV18	TRBJ1-3	ASSPRSGASGNTIY
NA	13	TRBV27	TRBJ2-5	ASSSPGTMGETQY
NA	15	TRBV3-1/TRBV3-2	TRBJ1-2	ASSQETYGTGSYGYT
NA	12	TRBV3-1/TRBV3-2	TRBJ2-3	ASSHGGRKDTQY
NA	10	TRBV29-1	TRBJ1-5	SVETGGQPQH
NA	13	TRBV5-6	TRBJ1-2	ASSLDQGWRGGYT
NA	14	TRBV11-2	TRBJ1-5	ASSLNDRGVGQPQH
NA	12	TRBV7-2	TRBJ1-2	ASSPGLANYGYT
NA	9	TRBV20-1	TRBJ1-2	SADQGYGYT
NA	13	TRBV4-2	TRBJ2-3	ASSHGGVRADTQY
NA	13	TRBV5-4	TRBJ2-2	ASSLARGRIGELF
NA	13	TRBV15	TRBJ1-1	ATSRGWAGGTEAF
NA	12	TRBV11-3	TRBJ2-7	ASSTTGNSYEQY
NA	9	TRBV20-1	TRBJ1-2	SGPGNYGYT
NA	14	TRBV11-2	TRBJ2-3	ASSRLTSGEVDTQY
NA	12	TRBV11-2	TRBJ2-3	ASSLVRGTDTQY
NA	13	TRBV19	TRBJ1-6	ASSITGAYNSPLH
once	8	TRBV29-1	TRBJ1-1	SVSQGEAF
NA	12	TRBV18	TRBJ1-2	ASSNGQGIYGYT
NA	13	TRBV9	TRBJ2-5	ASSVTGESVETQY
NA	12	TRBV7-2	TRBJ2-1	ASSLQADNNEQF
NA	13	TRBV4-1	TRBJ1-2	ASSLQGQTPGGYT
few	14	TRBV3-1/TRBV3-2	TRBJ1-2	ASSQDNSDRGYGYT
NA	13	TRBV19	TRBJ2-3	ASSWLHRGTDTQY
NA	11	TRBV14	TRBJ1-1	ASSLDSYAEAF
NA	11	TRBV12-3/TRBV12-4	TRBJ1-1	ASSQGVNTEAF
NA	12	TRBV20-1	TRBJ1-5	SASGTGDSGSQH
once	12	TRBV18	TRBJ2-5	ASRAGVLPETQY
NA	16	TRBV4-1	TRBJ1-1	ASSQEVLGDRVNTEAF